The sample holds a few counts of the clone carrying this T cell receptor beta chain. Antigen: not known. This specimen comes from a study of beta chain features in type 1 diabetes. Findings and caveats of the study: Among patients with Type 1 diabetes, TCRB CDR3s were moderately but significantly shorter in every one of the four CD4+ subsets.

Germline loops: CDR1 GTSNPN, CDR2 SVGIG (reference sequence). Trimming cost V 2 bases and J 1 base; bases outside gene matches: 7. The length of the CDR3 is 16 residues. Expressed TCRB transcripts were sequenced, since all the RNA that had been isolated was reverse transcribed. Method: immunoSEQ multiplex PCR; TCRdb's copy keeps in-frame clones and lacks some. The table shows under 250,000 clones, with approximately 15% occurring only once. The V gene is TRBV30, the J gene TRBJ2-2; 7 nucleotides line up with TRBD2. The sequenced sample consisted of naive CD4+ T cells from blood. This TCR was sampled from a young man with type 1 diabetes. Here the CDR3 reads CAWSRLGEGNTGELFF. The CDR3 coding sequence is TGTGCCTGGAGTCGCCTGGGGGAGGGGAACACCGGGGAGCTGTTTTTT.